This T cell receptor (beta chain) was identified during a study of shared clonotypes between healthy human individuals. CD8 cells classed as naive were CD45RO-negative and positively selected for CCR7, excluding terminally differentiated effector memory CD45RA+ cells. Germline V gene lookup returns CDR1 SGHRS and CDR2 YFSETQ. The CDR3 spans 14 residues. In the case of this clone: One junction end disagrees with the germline gene, perhaps due to a read error.

Assay: immunoSEQ multiplex PCR; the TCRdb copy retains only in-frame clones and omits some. The sample records 2 million or so clones, approximately 94% being singletons. This chain uses TRBV5-1 with TRBJ2-7; D not resolved. The TCR originated in a man between 18 and 35 years old in good health. Material: naive CD8+ T cells sorted from blood. CDR3: CASNLTLGLYEQYF. The CDR3 bases are TGCGCCAGCAACTTGACCCTGGGCCTCTACGAGCAGTACTTC.